This entry concerns a single T cell receptor beta chain. Its antigen is not identified. This specimen belongs to a study of beta chain features in type 1 diabetes. Whole-study findings and limits: High TCR expression in some cells could lead to their over-representation in cDNA sequencing.

Sequenced material consisted of expressed TCRB transcripts (all of the isolated RNA was reverse transcribed). Using immunoSEQ multiplex PCR, the repertoire was profiled, and TCRdb retains in-frame clones only, with some absent. The sample carries roughly 500,000 clones, over 9.5% recorded once. The junction had 11 bases not matched to a gene; V was cut back by 4 bases and J by 5 bases. The CDR3 consists of 16 residues. CDR1 SGDLS and CDR2 YYNGEE come from the germline V gene. The rearrangement links TRBV9 to TRBJ2-5, with 10 bases lining up with TRBD1. The sequencing input was naive CD4+ T cells from blood. The receptor's source is a woman aged 18-30 years in good health. The CDR3 here is CASSTVGQGFRETQYF. As DNA, the CDR3 is TGTGCCAGCAGCACAGTGGGACAGGGGTTTCGGGAGACCCAGTACTTC.